This T cell receptor (beta chain) was documented in a study of cytotoxic CD8 clonotypes in ibrutinib-treated CLL. Turning to the study itself: There were about a dozen relapsed/refractory patients and about 14 treatment-naive patients, and some 18 were IGHV unmutated. Treatment had run for a median about twelve months, range 6 to 36, when response samples were taken. The study, taken as a whole, reports: There were differences in sampling times between sustained-remission and progressing patients. Baseline-level clonality went beyond age-matched healthy donors and moved in step with circulating CD8+ T-cell counts.

The CDR3 contains 14 residues. Germline loops: CDR1 MNHEY, CDR2 SVGAGI. V lost 4 bases to trimming and J lost 1 base, with 10 bases between them. Libraries were prepared by immunoSEQ multiplex PCR; TCRdb keeps only in-frame clonotypes and omits some of them. The sample holds 110,000 to 150,000 clones, 76% seen once. To note about this clone: Its antigen is still unknown.

The V and J genes are TRBV6-5 and TRBJ1-2, with D maybe TRBD1 (5 bases). Sequences were derived from PBMCs, sampled after 24 months of ibrutinib treatment. The origin of this receptor is a human donor with chronic lymphocytic leukemia. As DNA, the CDR3 is TGTGCCAGCAGTTTGGGGGGAAGTAACTATGGCTACACCTTC. This codes for CASSLGGSNYGYTF.